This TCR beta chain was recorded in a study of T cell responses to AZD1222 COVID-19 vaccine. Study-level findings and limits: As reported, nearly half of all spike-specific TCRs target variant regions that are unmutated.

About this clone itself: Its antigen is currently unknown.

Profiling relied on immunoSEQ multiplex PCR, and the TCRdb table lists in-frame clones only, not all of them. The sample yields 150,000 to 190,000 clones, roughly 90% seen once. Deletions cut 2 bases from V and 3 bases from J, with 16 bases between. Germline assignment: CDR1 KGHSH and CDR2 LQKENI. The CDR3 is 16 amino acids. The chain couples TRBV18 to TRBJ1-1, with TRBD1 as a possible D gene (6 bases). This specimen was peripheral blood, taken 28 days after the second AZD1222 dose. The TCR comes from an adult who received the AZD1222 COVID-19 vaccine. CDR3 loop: CASSPVRQRQDTEAFF. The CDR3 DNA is TGTGCCAGCTCACCAGTCCGGCAAAGACAGGACACTGAAGCTTTCTTT.